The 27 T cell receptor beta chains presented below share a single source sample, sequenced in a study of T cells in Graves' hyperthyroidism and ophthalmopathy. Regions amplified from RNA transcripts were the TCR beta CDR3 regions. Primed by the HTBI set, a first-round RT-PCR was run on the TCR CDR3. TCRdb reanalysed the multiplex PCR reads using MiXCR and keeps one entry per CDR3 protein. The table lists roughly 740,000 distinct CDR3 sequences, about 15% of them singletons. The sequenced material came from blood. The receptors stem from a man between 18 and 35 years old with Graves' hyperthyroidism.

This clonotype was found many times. As DNA, the CDR3 is TGTGCCAGCAGTTCCGTCACAGATACGCAGTATTTT. Translation: CASSSVTDTQYF. This rearrangement joins TRBV12-3 or TRBV12-4 to TRBJ2-3, with no clear D. The CDR3 sequence is 12 residues long. The V gene lost 4 bases and the J gene lost 2 bases, with 4 bases spanning the gap.

In nucleotides, the CDR3 is TGTGCCAGCAGGGATCCGGGGTGGACGCAGTATTTT. It yields the protein CASRDPGWTQYF. The V call is TRBV6-2 or TRBV6-3, the J call TRBJ2-3; D is possibly TRBD2 (5 bases). CDR1 and CDR2 (germline): MNHEY, SVGEGT. Trimming left V 6 bases short and J 9 bases short, with 13 bases between. The CDR3 spans 12 residues.

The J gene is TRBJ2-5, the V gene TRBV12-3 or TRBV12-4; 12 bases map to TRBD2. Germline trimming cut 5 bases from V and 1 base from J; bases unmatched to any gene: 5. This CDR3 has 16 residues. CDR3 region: CASSKTSGSFQETQYF. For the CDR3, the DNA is TGTGCCAGCAGTAAGACTAGCGGGAGTTTCCAAGAGACCCAGTACTTC.

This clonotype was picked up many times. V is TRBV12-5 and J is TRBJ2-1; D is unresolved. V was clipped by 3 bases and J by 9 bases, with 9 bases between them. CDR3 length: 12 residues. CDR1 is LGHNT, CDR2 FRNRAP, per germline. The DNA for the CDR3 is TGTGCTAGTGGTTTCTTGGGAAGTGAGCAGTTCTTC. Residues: CASGFLGSEQFF.

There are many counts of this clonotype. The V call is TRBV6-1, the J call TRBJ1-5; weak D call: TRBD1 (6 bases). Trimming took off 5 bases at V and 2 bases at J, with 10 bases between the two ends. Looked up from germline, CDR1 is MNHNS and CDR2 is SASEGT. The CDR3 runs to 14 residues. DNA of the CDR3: TGTGCCAGCAGTTCAGAGGGGGGCAATCAGCCCCAGCATTTT. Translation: CASSSEGGNQPQHF.

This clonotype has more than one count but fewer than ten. CDR3 nucleotides: TGCAGTGCCAGGGCCCAGGGAAGTGGCTACACCTTC. This codes for CSARAQGSGYTF. The chain combines TRBV20-1 with TRBJ1-2; maybe TRBD1 (5 bases). V lost 6 bases to trimming and J lost 7 bases, with 15 bases between them. Germline V gives CDR1 DFQATT, CDR2 SNEGSKA (reference sequence). The CDR3 totals 12 residues.

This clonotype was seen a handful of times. This CDR3 is CSARDQGNSGELFF. The CDR3 DNA reads as TGCAGTGCTAGAGATCAGGGAAACTCCGGGGAGCTGTTTTTT. This chain uses TRBV20-1 with TRBJ2-2; D is possibly TRBD1 (5 bases). The CDR3 extends over 14 amino acids. V lost 0 bases and J lost 6, with 11 bases in between. Germline CDR1 reads DFQATT; CDR2 reads SNEGSKA (reference sequence).

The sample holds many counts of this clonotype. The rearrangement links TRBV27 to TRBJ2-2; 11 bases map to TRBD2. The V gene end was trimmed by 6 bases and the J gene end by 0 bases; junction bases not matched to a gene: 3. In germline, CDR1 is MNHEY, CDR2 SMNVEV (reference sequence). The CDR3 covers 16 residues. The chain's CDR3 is CASRPLAGANTGELFF. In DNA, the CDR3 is TGTGCCAGCAGACCACTAGCGGGAGCGAACACCGGGGAGCTGTTTTTT.

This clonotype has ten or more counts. The CDR3 sequence: CASSLRRGRQNNEQFF. The CDR3 DNA follows: TGTGCCAGCAGCTTAAGGCGGGGACGACAGAACAATGAGCAGTTCTTC. The chain combines TRBV7-2 with TRBJ2-1, with a tentative D call TRBD2 (6 bases). The germline V gene encodes CDR1 SGHTA and CDR2 FQGNSA. Trimming shortened V by 2 bases and J by 5 bases, and 16 bases separated the two germline ends. The CDR3 is 16 residues long.

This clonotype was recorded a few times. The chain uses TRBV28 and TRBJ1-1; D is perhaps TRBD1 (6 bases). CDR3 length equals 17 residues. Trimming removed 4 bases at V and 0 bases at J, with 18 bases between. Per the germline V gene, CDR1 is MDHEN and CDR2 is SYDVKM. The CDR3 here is CASSSGQRAYMNTEAFF. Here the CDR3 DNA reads TGTGCCAGCAGTTCAGGACAGAGAGCTTATATGAACACTGAAGCTTTCTTT. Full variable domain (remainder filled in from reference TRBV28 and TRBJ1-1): DVKVTQSSRYLVKRTGEKVFLECVQDMDHENMFWYRQDPGLGLRLIYFSYDVKMKEKGDIPEGYSVSREKKERFSLILESASTNQTSMYLCASSSGQRAYMNTEAFFGQGTRLTVV.

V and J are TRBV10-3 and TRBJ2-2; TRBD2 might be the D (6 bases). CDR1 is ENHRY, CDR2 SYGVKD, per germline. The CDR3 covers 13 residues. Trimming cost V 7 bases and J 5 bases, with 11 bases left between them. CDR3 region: CAIKEAGTGELFF. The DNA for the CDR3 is TGTGCCATCAAGGAGGCGGGAACCGGGGAGCTGTTTTTT.

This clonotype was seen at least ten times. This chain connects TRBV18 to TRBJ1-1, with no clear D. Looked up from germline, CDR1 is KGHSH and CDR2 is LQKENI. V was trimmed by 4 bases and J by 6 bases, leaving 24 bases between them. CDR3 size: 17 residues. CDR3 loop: CASSQISDPRVSPEAFF. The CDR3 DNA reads TGTGCCAGCTCACAAATCTCCGACCCGCGGGTCTCTCCTGAAGCTTTCTTT.

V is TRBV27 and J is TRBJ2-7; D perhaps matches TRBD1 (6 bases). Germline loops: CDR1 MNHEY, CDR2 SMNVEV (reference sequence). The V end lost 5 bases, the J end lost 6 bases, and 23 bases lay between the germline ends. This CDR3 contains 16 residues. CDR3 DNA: TGTGCCAGCAGTAGCGTACAGGGTAGTTACGCCCTCGAGCAGTACTTC. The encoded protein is CASSSVQGSYALEQYF.

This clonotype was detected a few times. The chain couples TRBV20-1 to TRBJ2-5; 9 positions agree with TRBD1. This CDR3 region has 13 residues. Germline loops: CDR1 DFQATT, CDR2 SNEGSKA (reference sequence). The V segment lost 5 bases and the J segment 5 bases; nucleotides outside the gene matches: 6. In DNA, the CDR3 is TGCAGTGCTCTCACAGGGGGCGCTGAGACCCAGTACTTC. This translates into CSALTGGAETQYF.

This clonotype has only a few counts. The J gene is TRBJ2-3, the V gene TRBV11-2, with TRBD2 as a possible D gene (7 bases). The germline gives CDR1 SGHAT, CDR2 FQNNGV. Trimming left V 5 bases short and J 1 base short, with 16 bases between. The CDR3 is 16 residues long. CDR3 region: CASSPWGGQRTDTQYF. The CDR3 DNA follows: TGTGCCAGCAGCCCTTGGGGGGGCCAACGCACAGATACGCAGTATTTT.

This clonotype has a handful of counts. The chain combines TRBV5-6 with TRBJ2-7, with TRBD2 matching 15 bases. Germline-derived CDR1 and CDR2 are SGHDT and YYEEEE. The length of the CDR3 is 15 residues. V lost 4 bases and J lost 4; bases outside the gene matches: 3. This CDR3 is CASSTGLAGGYEQYF. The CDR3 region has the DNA TGTGCCAGCAGCACCGGACTAGCGGGAGGGTACGAGCAGTACTTC. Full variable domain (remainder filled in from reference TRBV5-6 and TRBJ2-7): DAGVTQSPTHLIKTRGQQVTLRCSPKSGHDTVSWYQQALGQGPQFIFQYYEEEERQRGNFPDRFSGHQFPNYSSELNVNALLLGDSALYLCASSTGLAGGYEQYFGPGTRLTVT.

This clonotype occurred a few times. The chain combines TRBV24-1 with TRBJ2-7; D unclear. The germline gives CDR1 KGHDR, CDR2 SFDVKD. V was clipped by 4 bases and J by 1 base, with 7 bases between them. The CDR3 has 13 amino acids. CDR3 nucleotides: TGTGCCACCAGTGAGGGTAGATCCTACGAGCAGTACTTC. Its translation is CATSEGRSYEQYF.

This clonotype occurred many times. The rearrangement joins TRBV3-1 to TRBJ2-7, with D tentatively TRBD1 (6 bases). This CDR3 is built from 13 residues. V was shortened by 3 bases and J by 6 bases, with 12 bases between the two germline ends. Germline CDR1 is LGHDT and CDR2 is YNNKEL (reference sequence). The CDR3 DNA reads TGTGCCAGCAGCCAGGACTTAGGGGGCGAGCAGTACTTC. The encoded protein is CASSQDLGGEQYF.

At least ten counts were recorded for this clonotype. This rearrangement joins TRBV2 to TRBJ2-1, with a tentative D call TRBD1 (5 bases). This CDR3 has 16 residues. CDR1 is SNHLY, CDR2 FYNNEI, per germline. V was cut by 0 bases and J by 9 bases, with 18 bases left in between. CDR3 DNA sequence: TGTGCCAGCAGTGAAGCGGAGACAGCTTATTCGTCTGAGCAGTTCTTC. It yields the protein CASSEAETAYSSEQFF.

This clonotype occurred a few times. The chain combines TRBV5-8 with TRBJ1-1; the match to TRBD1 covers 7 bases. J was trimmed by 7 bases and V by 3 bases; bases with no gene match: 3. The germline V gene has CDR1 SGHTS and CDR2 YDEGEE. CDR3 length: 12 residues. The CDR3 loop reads CASSSRGLEAFF. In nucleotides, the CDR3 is TGTGCCAGCAGCTCGAGGGGGCTTGAAGCTTTCTTT.

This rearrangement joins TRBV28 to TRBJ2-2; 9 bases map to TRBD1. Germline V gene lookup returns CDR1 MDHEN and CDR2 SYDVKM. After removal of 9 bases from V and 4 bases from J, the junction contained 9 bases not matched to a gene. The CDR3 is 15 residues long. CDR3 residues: CASYSGTGTTGELFF. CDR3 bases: TGTGCCAGTTATTCCGGGACAGGGACCACCGGGGAGCTGTTTTTT.

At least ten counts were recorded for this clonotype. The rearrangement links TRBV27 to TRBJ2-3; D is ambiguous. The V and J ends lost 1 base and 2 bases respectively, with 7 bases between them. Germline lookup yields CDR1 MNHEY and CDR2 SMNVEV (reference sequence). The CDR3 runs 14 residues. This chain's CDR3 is CASSLLSPTDTQYF. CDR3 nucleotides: TGTGCCAGCAGTTTATTATCGCCCACAGATACGCAGTATTTT.

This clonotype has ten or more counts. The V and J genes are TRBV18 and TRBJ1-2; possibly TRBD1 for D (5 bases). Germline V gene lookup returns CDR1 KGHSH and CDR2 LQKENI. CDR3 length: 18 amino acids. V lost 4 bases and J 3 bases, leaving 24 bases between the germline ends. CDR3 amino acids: CASSRMQGGPSHYYGYTF. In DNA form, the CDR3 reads TGTGCCAGCTCACGGATGCAGGGCGGCCCTTCCCATTACTATGGCTACACCTTC.

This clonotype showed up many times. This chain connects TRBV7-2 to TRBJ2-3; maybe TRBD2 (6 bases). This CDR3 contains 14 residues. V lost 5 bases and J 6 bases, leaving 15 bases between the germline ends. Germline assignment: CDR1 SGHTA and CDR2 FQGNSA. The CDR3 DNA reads TGTGCCAGCAGCACGCCCCCGAGCGGGGATACGCAGTATTTT. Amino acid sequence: CASSTPPSGDTQYF.

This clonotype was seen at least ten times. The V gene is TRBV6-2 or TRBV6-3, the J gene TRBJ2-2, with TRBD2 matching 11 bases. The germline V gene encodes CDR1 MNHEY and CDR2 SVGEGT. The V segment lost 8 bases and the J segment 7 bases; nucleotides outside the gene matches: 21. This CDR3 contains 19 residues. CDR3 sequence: CASLTPRLAGGSGVGELFF. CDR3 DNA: TGTGCCAGCCTAACCCCTCGGCTAGCGGGAGGAAGCGGAGTCGGGGAGCTGTTTTTT.

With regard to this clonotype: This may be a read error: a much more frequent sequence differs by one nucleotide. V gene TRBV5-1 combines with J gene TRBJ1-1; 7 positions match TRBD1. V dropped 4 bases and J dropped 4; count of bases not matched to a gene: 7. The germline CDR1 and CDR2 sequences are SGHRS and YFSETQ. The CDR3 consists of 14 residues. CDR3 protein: CASSTTGMSTEAFF. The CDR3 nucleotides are TGCGCCAGCAGCACGACAGGGATGAGCACTGAAGCTTTCTTT.

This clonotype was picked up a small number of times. CDR3 nucleotide sequence: TGCAGTGCTAGAGATCTAACTGTCCAGCCCCAGCATTTT. Amino acid sequence: CSARDLTVQPQHF. The V and J genes are TRBV20-1 and TRBJ1-5; D remains ambiguous. This CDR3 spans 13 amino acids. V lost 0 bases to trimming and J lost 7 bases, with 10 bases between them. The germline V gene has CDR1 DFQATT and CDR2 SNEGSKA (reference sequence).